Listed here are 17 T cell receptor beta chains from one sample, sequenced in a study of T-cell memory formation after mild COVID-19 (dated by TCRdb to the early 2020s). The library came from 5' RACE. These reads were obtained on an Illumina NovaSeq 6000. TCRdb's own reprocessing of the public reads used fastp at Q25 and MiXCR and kept productive beta chains. Every distinct CDR3 protein forms one entry, paired with its most common genes and DNA. Across this sample there are 300,000 or so distinct CDR3 sequences, with around 15% seen only once. Together, the top ten hold roughly 23% of the sample. Sequenced: PBMCs or a T cell subset sorted from them (not recorded which). The receptors were sampled from a man in his late teens or twenties who had mild COVID-19 (a few samples of this study predate the infection). The sample titles of this study are shuffled in the database, so cell type and time point are left out; the donor was told from shared clones.

This chain links TRBV2 with TRBJ2-3; TRBD1 matches at 7 bases. The CDR3 spans 14 residues. J lost 0 bases, V lost 6 bases, and 3 bases had no gene match. Germline lookup yields CDR1 SNHLY and CDR2 FYNNEI. CDR3 protein: CASRTGISTDTQYF. In nucleotides, the CDR3 is TGTGCCAGCAGGACAGGGATCAGCACAGATACGCAGTATTTT. Full variable domain (missing parts from reference TRBV2 and TRBJ2-3): EPEVTQTPSHQVTQMGQEVILRCVPISNHLYFYWYRQILGQKVEFLVSFYNNEISEKSEIFDDQFSVERPDGSNFTLKIRSTKLEDSAMYFCASRTGISTDTQYFGPGTRLTVL.

The chain employs TRBV7-2 and TRBJ2-1, with no clear D. Germline V gives CDR1 SGHTA, CDR2 FQGNSA. The CDR3 loop spans 13 amino acids. The V end lost 8 bases, the J end lost 3 bases, and 11 bases lay between the germline ends. CDR3 nucleotide sequence: TGTGCCAGCCTGGATGGGAACTACAATGAGCAGTTCTTC. This encodes CASLDGNYNEQFF. Full variable domain (remainder filled in from reference TRBV7-2 and TRBJ2-1): GAGVSQSPSNKVTEKGKDVELRCDPISGHTALYWYRQSLGQGLEFLIYFQGNSAPDKSGLPSDRFSAERTGGSVSTLTIQRTQQEDSAVYLCASLDGNYNEQFFGPGTRLTVL.

The chain couples TRBV7-9 to TRBJ1-2, with TRBD1 as a possible D gene (5 bases). With 0 bases removed from V and 2 bases from J, the gap between germline ends came to 10 bases. The CDR3 covers 15 residues. Germline CDR1 is SEHNR and CDR2 is FQNEAQ (reference sequence). CDR3 sequence reads: CASSLAGALNYGYTF. The DNA for the CDR3 is TGTGCCAGCAGCTTAGCTGGGGCGTTGAACTATGGCTACACCTTC. Supplemented by reference TRBV7-9 and TRBJ1-2, the full variable domain reads DTGVSQNPRHKITKRGQNVTFRCDPISEHNRLYWYRQTLGQGPEFLTYFQNEAQLEKSRLLSDRFSAERPKGSFSTLEIQRTEQGDSAMYLCASSLAGALNYGYTFGSGTRLTVV.

This clonotype was detected only a few times. The V call is TRBV10-3, the J call TRBJ2-2, with 9 nucleotides matching TRBD2. Germline V CDR1 and CDR2: ENHRY, SYGVKD. J was trimmed by 1 base and V by 9 bases; bases with no gene match: 3. This CDR3 is 14 amino acids long. CDR3 amino acids: CAILTSGNTGELFF. The CDR3 nucleotides are TGTGCCATTCTGACTAGCGGGAACACCGGGGAGCTGTTTTTT.

The chain employs TRBV7-2 and TRBJ1-5; TRBD1 matches 7 bases. This CDR3 region has 15 residues. Germline V gives CDR1 SGHTA, CDR2 FQGNSA. V dropped 6 bases and J dropped 11; count of bases not matched to a gene: 16. The CDR3 nucleotides read TGTGCCAGCAGACCATCAGGGTTGCCCCAGGGGGCCCAGCATTTT. It codes for CASRPSGLPQGAQHF.

The chain employs TRBV28 and TRBJ1-5; weak D call: TRBD1 (6 bases). Germline-derived CDR1 and CDR2 are MDHEN and SYDVKM. This CDR3 has 16 residues. Trimming removed 4 bases at V and 2 bases at J, with 15 bases between. CDR3 protein: CASSSLARQGNQPQHF. In nucleotides, the CDR3 is TGTGCCAGCAGTTCCCTCGCTCGACAGGGCAATCAGCCCCAGCATTTT.

CDR3 protein: CASSLAGTGRPGANVLTF. The CDR3 region has the DNA TGTGCCAGCAGCTTAGCTGGGACAGGGCGACCTGGGGCCAACGTCCTGACTTTC. The genes are TRBV7-9 and TRBJ2-6; TRBD1 matches at 9 bases. Trimming at V came to 0 bases and at J to 2 bases, leaving 5 bases not matched to a gene. The CDR3 extends over 18 amino acids. Germline CDR1 is SEHNR and CDR2 is FQNEAQ (reference sequence).

This clonotype appeared many times. DNA for the CDR3: TGCGCCAGCAGCCCCGGGGCGGAGGGGCAAGAGACCCAGTACTTC. Amino acids: CASSPGAEGQETQYF. The genes are TRBV5-1 and TRBJ2-5; D may be TRBD2 (6 bases). Germline V CDR1 and CDR2: SGHRS, YFSETQ. Trimming removed 4 bases at V and 2 bases at J, with 15 bases between. This CDR3 region has 15 residues.

The chain carries TRBV9 and TRBJ2-5; 8 nucleotides align to TRBD2. The V segment lost 4 bases and the J segment 0 bases; nucleotides outside the gene matches: 8. The CDR3 extends over 16 amino acids. Germline lookup yields CDR1 SGDLS and CDR2 YYNGEE. The CDR3 region is CASSPQAGAYQETQYF. CDR3 bases: TGTGCCAGCAGCCCTCAAGCGGGGGCCTACCAAGAGACCCAGTACTTC.

This clonotype was counted between two and nine times. V usage is TRBV6-5 and J usage is TRBJ1-2, with TRBD1 as a possible D gene (6 bases). Germline V gene sequence: CDR1 MNHEY, CDR2 SVGAGI. V lost 9 bases and J 4 bases, leaving 18 bases between the germline ends. The CDR3 consists of 14 residues. DNA for the CDR3: TGTGCCAGTACCCGTGGGGGGCCTGTCTATGGCTACACCTTC. Translation gives CASTRGGPVYGYTF.

The rearrangement links TRBV20-1 to TRBJ1-3, with D tentatively TRBD1 (5 bases). The CDR3 sequence is 13 residues long. Trimming took off 5 bases at V and 0 bases at J, with 8 bases between the two ends. Germline assignment: CDR1 DFQATT and CDR2 SNEGSKA (reference sequence). For the CDR3, the DNA is TGCAGTGCTCTAGGGGTCTCTGGAAACACCATATATTTT. This sequence encodes CSALGVSGNTIYF.

V is TRBV7-2 and J is TRBJ1-1, with D perhaps TRBD1 (5 bases). V was cut by 4 bases and J by 1 base, with 10 bases left in between. This CDR3 spans 14 amino acids. Germline V gene data show CDR1 as SGHTA and CDR2 as FQGNSA. CDR3 sequence reads: CASSSFGGNTEAFF. The CDR3 DNA reads TGTGCCAGCAGCTCCTTCGGGGGGAACACTGAAGCTTTCTTT.

In this sample, this clonotype turned up many times. The chain joins TRBV24-1 to TRBJ1-2; the D is unclear. This CDR3 contains 14 residues. Germline V CDR1 and CDR2: KGHDR, SFDVKD. V shed 0 bases and J shed 2 bases, with 6 bases lying between them. The CDR3 region is CATSDLVRNYGYTF. The CDR3 coding sequence is TGTGCCACCAGTGATTTGGTCCGAAACTATGGCTACACCTTC.

The V gene is TRBV7-2, the J gene TRBJ2-5; D is uncertain. The ends were cut back, 1 base at V and 7 bases at J, with 7 bases in the middle. Germline V CDR1 and CDR2: SGHTA, FQGNSA. CDR3 length: 12 amino acids. CDR3 amino acids: CASSLVSRTQYF. CDR3 DNA: TGTGCCAGCAGCTTAGTGTCTCGGACCCAGTACTTC.

The chain has TRBV11-2 and TRBJ1-1; no clear D. V lost 1 base and J lost 4, with 13 bases in between. CDR1 and CDR2 (germline): SGHAT, FQNNGV. The CDR3 runs to 15 residues. CDR3 region: CASSLGSGVGTEAFF. DNA of the CDR3: TGTGCCAGCAGCTTAGGGTCCGGGGTTGGCACTGAAGCTTTCTTT.

This clonotype was recorded many times. The rearrangement uses TRBV5-1 and TRBJ1-3; 11 bases match TRBD1. The CDR3 runs 18 residues. CDR1 SGHRS and CDR2 YFSETQ come from the germline V gene. V lost 4 bases and J lost 3; bases outside the gene matches: 12. Written as DNA, the CDR3 is TGCGCCAGCAGCCTGGGAGCCGGGACAGGGGGATTTGGAAACACCATATATTTT. Translated: CASSLGAGTGGFGNTIYF.

The chain employs TRBV7-9 and TRBJ2-7, with D hard to call. Germline V gene data show CDR1 as SEHNR and CDR2 as FQNEAQ (reference sequence). The V end lost 5 bases, the J end lost 2 bases, and 1 base lay between the germline ends. This CDR3 contains 10 residues. DNA of the CDR3: TGTGCCAGCAGCCCCTACGAGCAGTACGTC. Translated, it gives CASSPYEQYV.